These T cell receptor beta chains were read from a single sample in a study of blood T cell repertoires in COVID-19. Clones were read by immunoSEQ multiplex PCR, and TCRdb kept only the in-frame ones, dropping some. The sample gives some 250,000 clones, roughly 79% of which show up once; approximately 15% is in the top ten. The sequenced sample was PBMCs or T cells enriched from blood (not recorded which). The receptor set was obtained from a middle-aged man who had recovered from COVID-19. The CDR3 runs from the conserved cysteine through the conserved F or W. Each record gives: J gene, D gene, V gene, clone size, CDR3 DNA, CDR3 protein. A D gene is named only where the DNA matches it firmly. Clone size is shown for a subset of rows, as once, few, many or a class of expanded clone.

j_gene: TRBJ1-2
d_gene: TRBD1
v_gene: TRBV19
abundance: .
CDR3nt: TGTGCCAGTAGTATGGACAGGAACTATGGCTACACCTTC
CDR3aa: CASSMDRNYGYTF

j_gene: TRBJ2-1
d_gene: .
v_gene: TRBV9
abundance: once
CDR3nt: TGTGCCAGCAGCCCTGGGACTGGAGACAATGAGCAGTTCTTC
CDR3aa: CASSPGTGDNEQFF

j_gene: TRBJ2-1
d_gene: TRBD2
v_gene: TRBV27
abundance: .
CDR3nt: TGTGCCAGCAGGGCCTCGGGACTATACAATGAGCAGTTCTTC
CDR3aa: CASRASGLYNEQFF

j_gene: TRBJ1-2
d_gene: .
v_gene: TRBV19
abundance: .
CDR3nt: TGTGCCAGTAGTCGCCCCATGCAGGGGAGCTATGGCTACACCTTC
CDR3aa: CASSRPMQGSYGYTF

j_gene: TRBJ2-2
d_gene: .
v_gene: TRBV30
abundance: once
CDR3nt: TGTGCCTGGACGACAGGCCCCTTAGCGAACACCGGGGAGCTGTTTTTT
CDR3aa: CAWTTGPLANTGELFF

j_gene: TRBJ1-2
d_gene: .
v_gene: TRBV7-9
abundance: few
CDR3nt: TGTGCCAGCAGCTTAGCGTCGCAGGTGTGGGGCTACACCTTC
CDR3aa: CASSLASQVWGYTF

j_gene: TRBJ2-5
d_gene: .
v_gene: TRBV5-1
abundance: .
CDR3nt: TGCGCCAGCAGCTTGGAACGGACCCGGGGAGAGACCCAGTACTTC
CDR3aa: CASSLERTRGETQYF

j_gene: TRBJ1-5
d_gene: .
v_gene: TRBV18
abundance: .
CDR3nt: TGTGCCAGCTCACCACCTCAACAGCCCCAGCATTTT
CDR3aa: CASSPPQQPQHF

j_gene: TRBJ1-5
d_gene: .
v_gene: TRBV9
abundance: medium-sized
CDR3nt: TGTGCCAGCAGCAGAGAGGGCGGGGTTTGGCCCCAGCATTTT
CDR3aa: CASSREGGVWPQHF

j_gene: TRBJ1-5
d_gene: TRBD1
v_gene: TRBV18
abundance: .
CDR3nt: TGTGCCAGCTCAGAGACAGGGGGGGGCAATCAGCCCCAGCATTTT
CDR3aa: CASSETGGGNQPQHF

j_gene: TRBJ1-3
d_gene: .
v_gene: TRBV10-3
abundance: .
CDR3nt: TGTGCCATCAGCCCCACAGGAAACACCATATATTTT
CDR3aa: CAISPTGNTIYF

j_gene: TRBJ1-1
d_gene: .
v_gene: TRBV14
abundance: .
CDR3nt: TGTGCCAGCAGCCAACAGGAGGACACTGAAGCTTTCTTT
CDR3aa: CASSQQEDTEAFF

j_gene: TRBJ1-3
d_gene: .
v_gene: TRBV2
abundance: .
CDR3nt: TGTGCCAGCAGTGCACAGAATGGAAACACCATATATTTT
CDR3aa: CASSAQNGNTIYF

j_gene: TRBJ1-1
d_gene: .
v_gene: TRBV19
abundance: .
CDR3nt: TGTGCCAGTAGTATTCAGGGCTTCACTGAAGCTTTCTTT
CDR3aa: CASSIQGFTEAFF

j_gene: TRBJ1-3
d_gene: TRBD1
v_gene: TRBV6-5
abundance: .
CDR3nt: TGTGCCAGCAGGGACAGGGCTGCTGGAAACACCATATATTTT
CDR3aa: CASRDRAAGNTIYF

j_gene: TRBJ2-3
d_gene: .
v_gene: TRBV28
abundance: .
CDR3nt: TGTGCCAGCAACAAACAGACCCCTGGCACAGATACGCAGTATTTT
CDR3aa: CASNKQTPGTDTQYF

j_gene: TRBJ1-6
d_gene: TRBD1
v_gene: TRBV7-2
abundance: .
CDR3nt: TGTGCCAGCAGCTTCGACAGGGGGCGGGTTTCACCCCTCCACTTT
CDR3aa: CASSFDRGRVSPLHF

j_gene: TRBJ1-5
d_gene: .
v_gene: TRBV30
abundance: .
CDR3nt: TGTGCCTGGAGTCCCCCGGGAGGGGGAGGACATAGCAATCAGCCCCAGCATTTT
CDR3aa: CAWSPPGGGGHSNQPQHF

j_gene: TRBJ1-2
d_gene: .
v_gene: TRBV28
abundance: .
CDR3nt: TGTGCCAGCAGTCCTGCAGGGCCCTATGGCTACACCTTC
CDR3aa: CASSPAGPYGYTF

j_gene: TRBJ1-4
d_gene: .
v_gene: TRBV5-1
abundance: .
CDR3nt: TGCGCCAGCAGCTTGGTGGGAAGCAGGGTCGAAAAACTGTTTTTT
CDR3aa: CASSLVGSRVEKLFF

j_gene: TRBJ2-7
d_gene: .
v_gene: TRBV2
abundance: .
CDR3nt: TGTGCCAGCAGTGAGGGGACTCTGTCCTACGAGCAGTACTTC
CDR3aa: CASSEGTLSYEQYF

j_gene: TRBJ2-7
d_gene: TRBD2
v_gene: TRBV28
abundance: .
CDR3nt: TGTGCCAGCAGTTTATACTTGAGACTAGCGGGACCCACCTACGAGCAGTACTTC
CDR3aa: CASSLYLRLAGPTYEQYF

j_gene: TRBJ2-3
d_gene: .
v_gene: TRBV5-8
abundance: once
CDR3nt: TGTGCCAGCAGCCTCCTTACTTTTTACCAGTATTTT
CDR3aa: CASSLLTFYQYF

j_gene: TRBJ1-5
d_gene: .
v_gene: TRBV30
abundance: .
CDR3nt: TGTGCCTATTCGGACGGGGGAGTTCAGCCCCAGCATTTT
CDR3aa: CAYSDGGVQPQHF

j_gene: TRBJ2-5
d_gene: .
v_gene: TRBV7-2
abundance: .
CDR3nt: TGTGCCAGCAGCTTAGACAGGGCGGGAGAGACCCAGTACTTC
CDR3aa: CASSLDRAGETQYF

j_gene: TRBJ1-5
d_gene: TRBD1
v_gene: TRBV3-1/TRBV3-2
abundance: .
CDR3nt: TGTGCCAGCAGCCTACAGGGGAATCAGCCCCAGCATTTT
CDR3aa: CASSLQGNQPQHF

j_gene: TRBJ2-2
d_gene: TRBD2
v_gene: TRBV28
abundance: .
CDR3nt: TGTGCCAGCAGGGGACTAGCGGGAGTTGTAACCGGGGAGCTGTTTTTT
CDR3aa: CASRGLAGVVTGELFF

j_gene: TRBJ2-7
d_gene: TRBD1
v_gene: TRBV9
abundance: .
CDR3nt: TGTGCCAGCAGCGCCGGGACAGGGGGTTACATTGCCTACGAGCAGTACTTC
CDR3aa: CASSAGTGGYIAYEQYF

j_gene: TRBJ2-7
d_gene: .
v_gene: TRBV2
abundance: .
CDR3nt: TGTGCCAGCAGGCAGGTCTCCTCCTACGAGCAGTACTTC
CDR3aa: CASRQVSSYEQYF

j_gene: TRBJ2-7
d_gene: .
v_gene: TRBV2
abundance: .
CDR3nt: TGTGCCAGCTACGCAGGGGTTCACGAGCAGTACTTC
CDR3aa: CASYAGVHEQYF

j_gene: TRBJ2-3
d_gene: TRBD2
v_gene: TRBV28
abundance: .
CDR3nt: TGTGCCAGCAGGTCTCGAGACAGCGGGGGGGGAGATACGCAGTATTTT
CDR3aa: CASRSRDSGGGDTQYF

j_gene: TRBJ2-5
d_gene: .
v_gene: TRBV3-1/TRBV3-2
abundance: .
CDR3nt: TGTGCCAGCAGCCAAGACTACGGGGTTGGGACCCAGTACTTC
CDR3aa: CASSQDYGVGTQYF

j_gene: TRBJ1-4
d_gene: .
v_gene: TRBV15
abundance: .
CDR3nt: TGTGCCACCAGGGGCCGGGGTAATGAAAAACTGTTTTTT
CDR3aa: CATRGRGNEKLFF

j_gene: TRBJ1-3
d_gene: .
v_gene: TRBV4-1
abundance: once
CDR3nt: TGCGCCAGCAGCCGGACGGGAGGGGGGGGCTCTGGAAACACCATATATTTT
CDR3aa: CASSRTGGGGSGNTIYF

j_gene: TRBJ2-3
d_gene: TRBD2
v_gene: TRBV30
abundance: .
CDR3nt: TGTGCCTGGACCATTGGGGGGGTAGATACGCAGTATTTT
CDR3aa: CAWTIGGVDTQYF

j_gene: TRBJ2-5
d_gene: .
v_gene: TRBV7-2
abundance: .
CDR3nt: TGTGCCAGCAGCTTAGGTTTTTGGAGGGAGACCCAGTACTTC
CDR3aa: CASSLGFWRETQYF

j_gene: TRBJ2-2
d_gene: .
v_gene: TRBV21-1
abundance: .
CDR3nt: TGTGCCAGCAGCAAAGATGTGGGAGGGAACACCGGGGAGCTGTTTTTT
CDR3aa: CASSKDVGGNTGELFF

j_gene: TRBJ1-5
d_gene: .
v_gene: TRBV18
abundance: .
CDR3nt: TGTGCCAGCTCACCTGGCCAGAGCAATCAGCCCCAGCATTTT
CDR3aa: CASSPGQSNQPQHF

j_gene: TRBJ2-2
d_gene: TRBD2
v_gene: TRBV27
abundance: .
CDR3nt: TGTGCCAGCAGTTTCAGCGGGGGGCCTTCCGGGGAGCTGTTTTTT
CDR3aa: CASSFSGGPSGELFF

j_gene: TRBJ2-2
d_gene: .
v_gene: TRBV5-1
abundance: .
CDR3nt: TGCGCCAGCAGCCCATACCGCGGGAACACCGGGGAGCTGTTTTTT
CDR3aa: CASSPYRGNTGELFF